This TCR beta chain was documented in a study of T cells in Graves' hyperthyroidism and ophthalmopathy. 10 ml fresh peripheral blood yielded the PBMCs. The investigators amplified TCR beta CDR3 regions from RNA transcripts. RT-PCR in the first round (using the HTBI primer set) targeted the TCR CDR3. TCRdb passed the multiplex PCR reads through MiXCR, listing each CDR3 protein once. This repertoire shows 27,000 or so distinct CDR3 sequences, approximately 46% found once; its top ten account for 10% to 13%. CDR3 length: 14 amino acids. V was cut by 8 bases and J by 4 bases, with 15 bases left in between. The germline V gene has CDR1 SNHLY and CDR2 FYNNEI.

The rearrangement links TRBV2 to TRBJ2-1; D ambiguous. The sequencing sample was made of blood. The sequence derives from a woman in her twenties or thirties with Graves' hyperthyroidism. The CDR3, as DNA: TGTGCCAGCGGAGCGACGATGATATACAATGAGCAGTTCTTC. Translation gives CASGATMIYNEQFF. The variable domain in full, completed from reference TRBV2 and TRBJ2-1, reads EPEVTQTPSHQVTQMGQEVILRCVPISNHLYFYWYRQILGQKVEFLVSFYNNEISEKSEIFDDQFSVERPDGSNFTLKIRSTKLEDSAMYFCASGATMIYNEQFFGPGTRLTVL.